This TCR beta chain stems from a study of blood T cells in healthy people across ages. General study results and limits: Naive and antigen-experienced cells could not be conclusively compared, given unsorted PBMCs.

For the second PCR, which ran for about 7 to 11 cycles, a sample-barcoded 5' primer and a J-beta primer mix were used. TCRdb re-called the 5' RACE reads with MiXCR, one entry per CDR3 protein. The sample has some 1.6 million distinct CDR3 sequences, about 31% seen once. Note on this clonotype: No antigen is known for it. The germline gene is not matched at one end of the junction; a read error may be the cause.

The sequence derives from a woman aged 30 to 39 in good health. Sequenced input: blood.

The CDR3 bases are TGCGACAGCAGTCAGCGCCCATCTAGCGTGACCTACGAGCAGTACTTC. Its protein is CDSSQRPSSVTYEQYF. The rearrangement uses TRBV10-2 and TRBJ2-7, with a tentative D call TRBD2 (6 bases). The CDR3 is 16 residues long. From germline, CDR1 is WSHSY and CDR2 SAAADI.